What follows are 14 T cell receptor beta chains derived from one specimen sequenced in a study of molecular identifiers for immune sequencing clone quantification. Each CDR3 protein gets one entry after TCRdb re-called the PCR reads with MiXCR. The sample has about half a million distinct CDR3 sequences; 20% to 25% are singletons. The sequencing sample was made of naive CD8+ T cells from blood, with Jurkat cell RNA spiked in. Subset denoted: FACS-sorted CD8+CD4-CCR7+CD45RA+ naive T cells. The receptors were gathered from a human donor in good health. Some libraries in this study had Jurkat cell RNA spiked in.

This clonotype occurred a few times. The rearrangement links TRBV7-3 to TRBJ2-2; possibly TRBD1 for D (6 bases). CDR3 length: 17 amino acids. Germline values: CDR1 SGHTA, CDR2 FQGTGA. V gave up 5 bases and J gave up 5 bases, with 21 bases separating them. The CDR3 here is CASSTGAGEVGTGELFF. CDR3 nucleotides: TGTGCCAGCAGCACAGGCGCAGGGGAAGTAGGGACCGGGGAGCTGTTTTTT. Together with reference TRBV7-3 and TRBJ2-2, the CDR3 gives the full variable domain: GAGVSQTPSNKVTEKGKYVELRCDPISGHTALYWYRQSLGQGPEFLIYFQGTGAADDSGLPNDRFFAVRPEGSVSTLKIQRTERGDSAVYLCASSTGAGEVGTGELFFGEGSRLTVL.

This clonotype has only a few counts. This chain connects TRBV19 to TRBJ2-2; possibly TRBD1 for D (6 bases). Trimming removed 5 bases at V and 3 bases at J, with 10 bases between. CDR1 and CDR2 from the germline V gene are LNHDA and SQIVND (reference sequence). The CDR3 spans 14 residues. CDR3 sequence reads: CASSWDTDTGELFF. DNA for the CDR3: TGTGCCAGTAGTTGGGACACTGACACCGGGGAGCTGTTTTTT.

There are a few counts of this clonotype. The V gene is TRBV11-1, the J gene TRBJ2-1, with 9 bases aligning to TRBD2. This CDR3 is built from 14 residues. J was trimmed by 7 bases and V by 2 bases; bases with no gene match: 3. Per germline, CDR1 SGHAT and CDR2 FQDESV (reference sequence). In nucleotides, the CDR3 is TGTGCCAGCAGCTTAATGACTAGCGGAAATGAGCAGTTCTTC. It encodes CASSLMTSGNEQFF.

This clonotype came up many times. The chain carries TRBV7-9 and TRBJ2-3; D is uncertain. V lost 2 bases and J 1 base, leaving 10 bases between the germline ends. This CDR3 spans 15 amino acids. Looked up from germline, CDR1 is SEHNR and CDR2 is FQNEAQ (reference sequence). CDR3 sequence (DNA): TGTGCCAGCAGCTTATTTCCACACGGCACAGATACGCAGTATTTT. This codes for CASSLFPHGTDTQYF.

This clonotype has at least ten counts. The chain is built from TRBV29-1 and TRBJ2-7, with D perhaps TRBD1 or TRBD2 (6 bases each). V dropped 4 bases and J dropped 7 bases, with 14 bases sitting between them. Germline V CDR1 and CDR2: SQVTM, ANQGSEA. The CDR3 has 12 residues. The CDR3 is CSVVPGADEQYF. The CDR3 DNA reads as TGCAGCGTTGTTCCGGGGGCTGATGAGCAGTACTTC.

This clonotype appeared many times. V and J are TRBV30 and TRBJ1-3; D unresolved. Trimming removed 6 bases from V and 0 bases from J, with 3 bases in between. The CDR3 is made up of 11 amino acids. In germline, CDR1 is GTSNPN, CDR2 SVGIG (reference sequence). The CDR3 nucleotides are TGTGCCTGCAGCTCTGGAAACACCATATATTTT. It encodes CACSSGNTIYF. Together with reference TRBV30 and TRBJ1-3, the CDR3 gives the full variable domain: SQTIHQWPATLVQPVGSPLSLECTVEGTSNPNLYWYRQAAGRGLQLLFYSVGIGQISSEVPQNLSASRPQDRQFILSSKKLLLSDSGFYLCACSSGNTIYFGEGSWLTVV.

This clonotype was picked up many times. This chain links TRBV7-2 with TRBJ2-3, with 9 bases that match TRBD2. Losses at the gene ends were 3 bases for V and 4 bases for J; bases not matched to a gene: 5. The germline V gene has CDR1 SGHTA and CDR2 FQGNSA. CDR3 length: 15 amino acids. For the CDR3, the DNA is TGTGCCAGCAGCTTTAGCGGGAGAAGCGCAGATACGCAGTATTTT. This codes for CASSFSGRSADTQYF. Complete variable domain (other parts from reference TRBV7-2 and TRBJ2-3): GAGVSQSPSNKVTEKGKDVELRCDPISGHTALYWYRQSLGQGLEFLIYFQGNSAPDKSGLPSDRFSAERTGGSVSTLTIQRTQQEDSAVYLCASSFSGRSADTQYFGPGTRLTVL.

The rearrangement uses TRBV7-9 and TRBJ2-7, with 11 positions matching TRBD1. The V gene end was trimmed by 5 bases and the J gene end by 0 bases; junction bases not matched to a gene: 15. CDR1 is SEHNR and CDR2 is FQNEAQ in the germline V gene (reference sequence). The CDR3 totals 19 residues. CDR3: CASSATGTGGNEPSYEQYF. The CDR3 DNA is TGTGCCAGCAGCGCTACCGGGACAGGGGGTAATGAACCCTCCTACGAGCAGTACTTC.

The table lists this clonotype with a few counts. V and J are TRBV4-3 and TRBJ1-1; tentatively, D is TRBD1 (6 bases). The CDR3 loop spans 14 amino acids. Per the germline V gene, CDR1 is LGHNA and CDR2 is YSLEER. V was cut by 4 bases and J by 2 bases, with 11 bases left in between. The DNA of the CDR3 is TGCGCCAGCAGCCCTCTGGACAGAAACACTGAAGCTTTCTTT. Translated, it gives CASSPLDRNTEAFF.

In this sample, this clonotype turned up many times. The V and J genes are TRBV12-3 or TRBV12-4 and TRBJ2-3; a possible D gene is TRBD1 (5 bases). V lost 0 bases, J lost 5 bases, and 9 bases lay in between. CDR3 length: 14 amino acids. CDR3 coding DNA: TGTGCCAGCAGTTTAGCCCAGGGAAGAGATACGCAGTATTTT. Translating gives CASSLAQGRDTQYF.

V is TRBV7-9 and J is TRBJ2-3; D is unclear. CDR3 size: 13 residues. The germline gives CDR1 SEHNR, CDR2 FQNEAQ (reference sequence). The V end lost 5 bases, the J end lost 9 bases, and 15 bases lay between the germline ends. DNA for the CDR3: TGTGCCAGCAGCATGGACCCAGGTCACACGCAGTATTTT. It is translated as CASSMDPGHTQYF.

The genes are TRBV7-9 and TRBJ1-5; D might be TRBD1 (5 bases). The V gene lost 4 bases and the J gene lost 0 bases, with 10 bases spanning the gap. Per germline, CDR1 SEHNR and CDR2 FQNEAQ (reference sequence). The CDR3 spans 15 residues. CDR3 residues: CASSSSGSSNQPQHF. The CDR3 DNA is TGTGCCAGCAGCTCCTCAGGGTCTAGCAATCAGCCCCAGCATTTT.

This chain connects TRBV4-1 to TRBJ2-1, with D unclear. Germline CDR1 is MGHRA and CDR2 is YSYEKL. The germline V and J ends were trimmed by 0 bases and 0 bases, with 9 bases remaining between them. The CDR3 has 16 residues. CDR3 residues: CASSQDPIPSYNEQFF. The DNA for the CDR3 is TGCGCCAGCAGCCAAGATCCCATTCCCTCCTACAATGAGCAGTTCTTC.

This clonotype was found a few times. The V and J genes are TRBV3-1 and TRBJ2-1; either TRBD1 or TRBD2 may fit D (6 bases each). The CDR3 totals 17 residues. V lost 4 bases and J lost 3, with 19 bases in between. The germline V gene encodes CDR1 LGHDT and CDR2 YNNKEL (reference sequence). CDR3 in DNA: TGTGCCAGCAGCCCCACTGCCCGGGGGCCCATCTACAATGAGCAGTTCTTC. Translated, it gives CASSPTARGPIYNEQFF.